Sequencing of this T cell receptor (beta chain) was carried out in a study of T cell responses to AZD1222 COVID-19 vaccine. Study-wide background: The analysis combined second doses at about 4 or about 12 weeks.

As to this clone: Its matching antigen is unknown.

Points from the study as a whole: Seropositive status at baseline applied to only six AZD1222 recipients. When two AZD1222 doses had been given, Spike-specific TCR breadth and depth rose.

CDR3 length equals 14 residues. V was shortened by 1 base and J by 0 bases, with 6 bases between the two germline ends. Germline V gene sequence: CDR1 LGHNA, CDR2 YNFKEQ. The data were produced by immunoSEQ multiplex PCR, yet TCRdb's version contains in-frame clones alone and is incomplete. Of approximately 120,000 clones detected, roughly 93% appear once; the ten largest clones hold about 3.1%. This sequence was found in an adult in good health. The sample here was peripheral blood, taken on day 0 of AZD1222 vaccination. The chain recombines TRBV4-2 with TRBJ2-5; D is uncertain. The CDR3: CASSQGRNQETQYF. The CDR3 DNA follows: TGTGCCAGCAGCCAAGGCAGGAACCAAGAGACCCAGTACTTC.